A selection of T cell receptor beta chains follows, all from one sample in a study of vaccination effects on CD4 cells after COVID-19. These TCRs' antigens remain unknown. Clones were read by immunoSEQ multiplex PCR, and TCRdb kept only the in-frame ones, dropping some. Of more than 25,000 clones listed, roughly 62% are singletons. Sequencing used CD4+ T cells from PBMCs cultured with HCoV-229E spike peptides, obtained before COVID-19 vaccination. All receptors come from a human donor who received a COVID-19 vaccine. Both conserved end residues are part of each CDR3. Each record gives: CDR3 DNA, CDR3 protein, D gene, J gene, V gene, clone size. A D gene is named only where the DNA matches it firmly. Size tells how often a clone was seen (once, few, many) or the class of an expanded clone, and some rows leave it out.

CDR3nt: TGTGCCAGCAGCTCCGACAGGGGATCTGGAAACACCATATATTTT; CDR3aa: CASSSDRGSGNTIYF; d_gene: TRBD1; j_gene: TRBJ1-3; v_gene: TRBV7-9; abundance: once
CDR3nt: TGTGCCAGCAGTCCCGGAGGGGGGAGCCACTATGGCTACACCTTC; CDR3aa: CASSPGGGSHYGYTF; d_gene: .; j_gene: TRBJ1-2; v_gene: TRBV28; abundance: .
CDR3nt: TGTGCCAGCAGCTTAGTCTCTAGCGGGAGGGGTACATACAATGAGCAGTTCTTC; CDR3aa: CASSLVSSGRGTYNEQFF; d_gene: TRBD2; j_gene: TRBJ2-1; v_gene: TRBV7-2; abundance: .
CDR3nt: TGTGCCAGCAGTTTAAACCGATCACCTGAAGCTTTCTTT; CDR3aa: CASSLNRSPEAFF; d_gene: .; j_gene: TRBJ1-1; v_gene: TRBV12-3/TRBV12-4; abundance: .
CDR3nt: TGTGCCAGCTCACCAGCGTCAGGCTACGAGCAGTACTTC; CDR3aa: CASSPASGYEQYF; d_gene: .; j_gene: TRBJ2-7; v_gene: TRBV18; abundance: .
CDR3nt: TGTGCCAGCAGTCCATGGGACAGCTACGAGCAGTACTTC; CDR3aa: CASSPWDSYEQYF; d_gene: TRBD1; j_gene: TRBJ2-7; v_gene: TRBV12-3/TRBV12-4; abundance: .
CDR3nt: TGTGCCAGCAGTTACCGGGGGTCTGGGGCCAACGTCCTGACTTTC; CDR3aa: CASSYRGSGANVLTF; d_gene: .; j_gene: TRBJ2-6; v_gene: TRBV6-6; abundance: .
CDR3nt: TGTGCCACCAGCAGAGATCGTTTAGGGGGCTGGACTGAAGCTTTCTTT; CDR3aa: CATSRDRLGGWTEAFF; d_gene: TRBD1; j_gene: TRBJ1-1; v_gene: TRBV15; abundance: .
CDR3nt: TGCGCCAGCAGCCAAGTAGATATGGGGTTTTACAATGAGCAGTTCTTC; CDR3aa: CASSQVDMGFYNEQFF; d_gene: .; j_gene: TRBJ2-1; v_gene: TRBV4-1; abundance: .
CDR3nt: TGTGCCAGCAGCCGGAGGGGCGAGTCCTACGAGCAGTACTTC; CDR3aa: CASSRRGESYEQYF; d_gene: .; j_gene: TRBJ2-7; v_gene: TRBV3-1/TRBV3-2; abundance: .
CDR3nt: TGTGCCAGCAGCTCGCTTCGGGTTCCCGGGGAGCTGTTTTTT; CDR3aa: CASSSLRVPGELFF; d_gene: .; j_gene: TRBJ2-2; v_gene: TRBV7-8; abundance: .
CDR3nt: TGTGCCAGCAGTTACTCGGGACAGGGGAACACTGAAGCTTTCTTT; CDR3aa: CASSYSGQGNTEAFF; d_gene: TRBD1; j_gene: TRBJ1-1; v_gene: TRBV6-5; abundance: few
CDR3nt: TGTGCCAGCAGCTTAGCTATGACAGGGGGCCAAGAGACCCAGTACTTC; CDR3aa: CASSLAMTGGQETQYF; d_gene: TRBD1; j_gene: TRBJ2-5; v_gene: TRBV7-2; abundance: .
CDR3nt: TGTGCCAGCACCTTCGGACAGGGGTTTGCAACTAATGAAAAACTGTTTTTT; CDR3aa: CASTFGQGFATNEKLFF; d_gene: TRBD1; j_gene: TRBJ1-4; v_gene: TRBV2; abundance: .
CDR3nt: TGTGCCAGCTCACCATCGGACTCCCGTGCGCAGTATTTT; CDR3aa: CASSPSDSRAQYF; d_gene: .; j_gene: TRBJ2-3; v_gene: TRBV18; abundance: once
CDR3nt: TGTGCCAGCAGCTTAGTATCTCAGTCATCTGGAAACACCATATATTTT; CDR3aa: CASSLVSQSSGNTIYF; d_gene: .; j_gene: TRBJ1-3; v_gene: TRBV7-2; abundance: .
CDR3nt: TGTGCCAGCAGCTTGGTCGGGGCCCAAGAGACCCAGTACTTC; CDR3aa: CASSLVGAQETQYF; d_gene: .; j_gene: TRBJ2-5; v_gene: TRBV5-4; abundance: .
CDR3nt: TGTGCCAGCAGCGTAGGCCCAGGCTCGGAGCAGTACTTC; CDR3aa: CASSVGPGSEQYF; d_gene: .; j_gene: TRBJ2-7; v_gene: TRBV9; abundance: .
CDR3nt: TGTGCCACCAGTGAATTCGGCCAGGGGGTTTCCGGGGAGCTGTTTTTT; CDR3aa: CATSEFGQGVSGELFF; d_gene: TRBD1; j_gene: TRBJ2-2; v_gene: TRBV24-1; abundance: .
CDR3nt: TGTGCCAGCAGCCCAGGGCCCCGGGAAGCTTTCTTT; CDR3aa: CASSPGPREAFF; d_gene: .; j_gene: TRBJ1-1; v_gene: TRBV7-9; abundance: few
CDR3nt: TGTGCCAGCAGTTTCGGGTCTGCCGGGGAGCTGTTTTTT; CDR3aa: CASSFGSAGELFF; d_gene: .; j_gene: TRBJ2-2; v_gene: TRBV12-3/TRBV12-4; abundance: .
CDR3nt: TGTGCCAGCAGTTTATTGGGAGGACAGGACGGTGGCTACACCTTC; CDR3aa: CASSLLGGQDGGYTF; d_gene: TRBD1; j_gene: TRBJ1-2; v_gene: TRBV28; abundance: .
CDR3nt: TGTGCCAGCTCACCAAAGGCGGGAGGCACAGATACGCAGTATTTT; CDR3aa: CASSPKAGGTDTQYF; d_gene: TRBD2; j_gene: TRBJ2-3; v_gene: TRBV18; abundance: .
CDR3nt: TGTGCCAGCAGTTTCCTTCAGGGAGAGGCCTACAATGAGCAGTTCTTC; CDR3aa: CASSFLQGEAYNEQFF; d_gene: .; j_gene: TRBJ2-1; v_gene: TRBV6-5; abundance: .
CDR3nt: TGTGCCAGCAAGAAGGCTAGCGGGAGCTCAGATACGCAGTATTTT; CDR3aa: CASKKASGSSDTQYF; d_gene: TRBD2; j_gene: TRBJ2-3; v_gene: TRBV2; abundance: .
CDR3nt: TGTGCCAGTAGCCCCGATCTGGGAAACACCATATATTTT; CDR3aa: CASSPDLGNTIYF; d_gene: .; j_gene: TRBJ1-3; v_gene: TRBV19; abundance: .
CDR3nt: TGTGCCAGCTCACTACCGACCGGGGACTCTAACTATGGCTACACCTTC; CDR3aa: CASSLPTGDSNYGYTF; d_gene: .; j_gene: TRBJ1-2; v_gene: TRBV18; abundance: .